This passage covers 21 T cell receptor beta chains from one sample sequenced in a study of T cells in Graves' hyperthyroidism and ophthalmopathy. TCR beta CDR3 regions were amplified from RNA transcripts. The HTBI primer set was used in a first-round RT-PCR of the TCR CDR3. One entry per CDR3 protein results from TCRdb running MiXCR on the multiplex PCR reads. The repertoire holds about 720,000 distinct CDR3 sequences, with roughly a sixth as singletons. Sequenced sample: blood. The receptors were sampled from a woman aged 45-60 years with Graves' hyperthyroidism that later progressed to Graves' ophthalmopathy.

In nucleotides, the CDR3 is TGTGCCAGCAGTTACGGTTGGGGGGGCTACACCTTC. Protein product: CASSYGWGGYTF. V usage is TRBV6-2 or TRBV6-3 and J usage is TRBJ1-2, with D possibly matching TRBD1 (5 bases). V was pared by 2 bases and J by 8 bases, with 9 bases between. Germline CDR1 MNHEY, CDR2 SVGEGT. The CDR3 contains 12 residues.

The V call is TRBV6-2 or TRBV6-3, the J call TRBJ1-2; TRBD1 matches at 7 bases. The junction had 7 bases not matched to a gene; V was cut back by 2 bases and J by 7 bases. Germline V lookup: CDR1 MNHEY, CDR2 SVGEGT. The CDR3 totals 14 residues. The CDR3 reads CASSYLGQPIGYTF. The CDR3 DNA follows: TGTGCCAGCAGTTACCTGGGACAGCCAATTGGCTACACCTTC.

This clonotype has a count of ten or more. The V gene is TRBV18, the J gene TRBJ2-3, with unresolved D. The length of the CDR3 is 18 residues. Trimming removed 3 bases from V and 2 bases from J, with 21 bases in between. Germline V gene lookup returns CDR1 KGHSH and CDR2 LQKENI. CDR3 sequence reads: CASSPTPDLPADTDTQYF. In DNA form, the CDR3 reads TGTGCCAGCTCACCGACCCCGGACCTACCCGCAGACACAGATACGCAGTATTTT.

This clonotype was picked up a small number of times. The J gene is TRBJ1-6, the V gene TRBV6-1; D is undetermined. V lost 5 bases to trimming and J lost 10 bases, with 12 bases between them. The length of the CDR3 is 13 residues. Germline V gene sequence: CDR1 MNHNS, CDR2 SASEGT. CDR3 sequence: CASSRSQQSPLHF. CDR3 coding DNA: TGTGCCAGCAGTAGAAGTCAACAATCACCCCTCCACTTT.

Remarks on this clonotype: Mismatch with germline at one junction end may stem from a read error. The V call is TRBV11-3, the J call TRBJ2-3, with 8 bases identical to TRBD1. CDR1 and CDR2 from the germline V gene are SGHNT and YENEEA. The CDR3 runs 15 residues. The CDR3 nucleotides read TGTGCCGGCAGCGCCAGGCAGGGGGCCACAGATACGCAGTATTTT. Translated: CAGSARQGATDTQYF.

The J gene is TRBJ1-4, the V gene TRBV7-9; D is undetermined. The ends were cut back, 5 bases at V and 7 bases at J, with 11 bases in the middle. Germline V gene data show CDR1 as SEHNR and CDR2 as FQNEAQ (reference sequence). This CDR3 spans 13 amino acids. CDR3 amino acids: CASSPTQGEKLFF. In DNA form, the CDR3 reads TGTGCCAGCAGCCCGACGCAAGGTGAAAAACTGTTTTTT.

In the case of this clonotype: This clone may be a read error of a much larger clone one base away. This chain joins TRBV5-1 and TRBJ2-3; no definite D call. Germline V gene data show CDR1 as SGHRS and CDR2 as YFSETQ. The CDR3 totals 16 residues. The CDR3 DNA follows: TGCGCCAGCAGCTTGGAAGGGTCAGGAGATCTAGATACGCGGTATTTT. It encodes CASSLEGSGDLDTRYF.

The V gene is TRBV25-1, the J gene TRBJ2-3; the D is unclear. The length of the CDR3 is 16 residues. The V end was cut by 3 bases, the J end by 2 bases, with 15 bases between. Germline lookup yields CDR1 MGHDK and CDR2 SYGVNS. CDR3: CASSDGLDRFTDTQYF. In nucleotides, the CDR3 is TGTGCCAGCAGTGATGGGCTGGATCGGTTCACAGATACGCAGTATTTT.

The sample holds many counts of this clonotype. V is TRBV30 and J is TRBJ1-1; TRBD1 matches at 7 bases. The J segment lost 0 bases and the V segment lost 5 bases, leaving 3 bases of the junction unmatched. The length of the CDR3 is 13 residues. The V gene's germline CDR1 is GTSNPN and CDR2 SVGIG (reference sequence). The chain's CDR3 is CAWSDRVNTEAFF. DNA of the CDR3: TGTGCCTGGTCAGACAGGGTGAACACTGAAGCTTTCTTT. Variable domain in full (rest from reference TRBV30 and TRBJ1-1): SQTIHQWPATLVQPVGSPLSLECTVEGTSNPNLYWYRQAAGRGLQLLFYSVGIGQISSEVPQNLSASRPQDRQFILSSKKLLLSDSGFYLCAWSDRVNTEAFFGQGTRLTVV.

The CDR3: CASSFLQGEQFF. The CDR3 DNA sequence: TGTGCCAGCAGTTTTCTCCAGGGCGAGCAGTTCTTC. The chain couples TRBV27 to TRBJ2-1; D is possibly TRBD1 (5 bases). Trimming took off 3 bases at V and 10 bases at J, with 10 bases between the two ends. CDR1 MNHEY and CDR2 SMNVEV come from the germline V gene (reference sequence). The CDR3 totals 12 residues.

This chain joins TRBV5-1 and TRBJ2-7, with TRBD2 identical over 7 bases. This CDR3 is built from 15 residues. Germline V gives CDR1 SGHRS, CDR2 YFSETQ. The junction had 5 bases not matched to a gene; V was cut back by 2 bases and J by 0 bases. The DNA of the CDR3 is TGCGCCAGCAGCTTACCTAGCGGTAGCTCCTACGAGCAGTACTTC. The encoded protein is CASSLPSGSSYEQYF.

This clonotype has a count of ten or more. The chain links TRBV5-1 to TRBJ2-1, with 9 nucleotides matching TRBD1. V trimming: 4 bases; J trimming: 3 bases; junction bases outside the gene matches: 8. The germline CDR1 and CDR2 sequences are SGHRS and YFSETQ. This CDR3 is 16 amino acids long. CDR3 in DNA: TGCGCCAGCAGCGGGAGGGACAGGGTTAGCTACAATGAGCAGTTCTTC. As protein: CASSGRDRVSYNEQFF.

This clonotype was seen a handful of times. The chain is built from TRBV12-3 or TRBV12-4 and TRBJ1-4; D is undetermined. There are 14 residues in the CDR3. Trimming stripped 6 bases from V and 8 bases from J, with 16 bases between. This chain's CDR3 is CASRGPGVGEKLFF. The CDR3 region has the DNA TGTGCCAGCAGGGGCCCCGGGGTGGGCGAAAAACTGTTTTTT.

This clonotype was detected a few times. V is TRBV20-1 and J is TRBJ1-2, with D possibly matching TRBD1 (5 bases). V was trimmed by 1 base and J by 6 bases, leaving 18 bases between them. Germline V gene data show CDR1 as DFQATT and CDR2 as SNEGSKA (reference sequence). The CDR3 has 15 amino acids. As DNA, the CDR3 is TGCAGTGCTAGAGTTGAATGGGGCCGTCGGAATGGCTACACCTTC. Translating gives CSARVEWGRRNGYTF.

This clonotype was picked up a small number of times. The chain couples TRBV10-3 to TRBJ2-5; 11 positions match TRBD2. Looked up from germline, CDR1 is ENHRY and CDR2 is SYGVKD. J was trimmed by 1 base and V by 6 bases; bases with no gene match: 7. The CDR3 is 16 residues long. DNA for the CDR3: TGTGCCATCAGAAAATCCGGGACTAGCGGCCAAGAGACCCAGTACTTC. Translated: CAIRKSGTSGQETQYF.

This clonotype was counted a few times. The V gene is TRBV29-1, the J gene TRBJ1-2; D is perhaps TRBD1 (6 bases). V was pared by 3 bases and J by 4 bases, with 9 bases between. Per the germline V gene, CDR1 is SQVTM and CDR2 is ANQGSEA. The CDR3 is made up of 12 amino acids. The CDR3 here is CSVDTGIYGYTF. The CDR3, as DNA: TGCAGCGTTGACACAGGGATCTATGGCTACACCTTC.

This clonotype was detected many times. The chain uses TRBV6-1 and TRBJ2-7, with 8 bases that match TRBD2. The length of the CDR3 is 14 residues. The V segment lost 7 bases and the J segment 4 bases; nucleotides outside the gene matches: 9. Germline CDR1 reads MNHNS; CDR2 reads SASEGT. CDR3 protein: CASTAGGAWYEQYF. CDR3 bases: TGTGCCAGCACCGCCGGGGGGGCCTGGTACGAGCAGTACTTC.

This clonotype was seen only a few times. J is TRBJ1-5 and V is TRBV12-3 or TRBV12-4, with D possibly matching TRBD1 (6 bases). The CDR3 has 14 amino acids. The V gene lost 3 bases and the J gene lost 7 bases, with 13 bases spanning the gap. The CDR3 region is CASSFNAGVQPQHF. CDR3 nucleotide sequence: TGTGCCAGCAGTTTTAATGCAGGGGTGCAGCCCCAGCATTTT.

This clonotype was detected ten times or more. The chain joins TRBV2 to TRBJ1-2; D ambiguous. The CDR3 runs 14 residues. Germline V gene lookup returns CDR1 SNHLY and CDR2 FYNNEI. Trimming cost V 0 bases and J 7 bases, with 12 bases left between them. The CDR3 protein is CASSEALGGFGYTF. CDR3 nucleotide sequence: TGTGCCAGCAGTGAAGCGCTAGGAGGGTTTGGCTACACCTTC.

This clonotype turned up a few times. This rearrangement joins TRBV4-2 to TRBJ1-4; weak D call: TRBD1 (5 bases). Trimming took 1 base from V and 6 from J, leaving 15 bases between them. The CDR3 has 16 residues. CDR1 is LGHNA and CDR2 is YNFKEQ in the germline V gene. The CDR3 loop reads CASSQGRSQGDEKLFF. The CDR3 DNA follows: TGTGCCAGCAGCCAAGGGAGGTCGCAGGGAGATGAAAAACTGTTTTTT.

The table lists this clonotype with many counts. The chain carries TRBV29-1 and TRBJ1-1, with D unclear. The CDR3 is 13 amino acids. V lost 8 bases and J 0 bases, leaving 13 bases between the germline ends. Looked up from germline, CDR1 is SQVTM and CDR2 is ANQGSEA. The CDR3 reads CSTRGSMNTEAFF. CDR3 sequence (DNA): TGCAGCACCCGGGGTTCTATGAACACTGAAGCTTTCTTT.